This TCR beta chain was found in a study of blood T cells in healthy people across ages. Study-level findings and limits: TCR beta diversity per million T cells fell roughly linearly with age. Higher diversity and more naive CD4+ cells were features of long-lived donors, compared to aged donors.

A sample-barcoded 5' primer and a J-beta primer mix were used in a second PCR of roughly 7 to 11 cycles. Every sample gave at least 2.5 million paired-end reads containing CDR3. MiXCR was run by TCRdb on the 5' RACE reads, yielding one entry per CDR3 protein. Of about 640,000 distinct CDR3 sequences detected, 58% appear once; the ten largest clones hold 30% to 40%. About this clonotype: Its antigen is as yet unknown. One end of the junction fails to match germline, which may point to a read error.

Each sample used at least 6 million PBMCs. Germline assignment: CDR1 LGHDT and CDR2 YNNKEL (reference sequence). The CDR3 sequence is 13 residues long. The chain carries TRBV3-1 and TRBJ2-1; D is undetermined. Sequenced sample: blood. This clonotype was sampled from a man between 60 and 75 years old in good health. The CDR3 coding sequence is TGTGCCGGCAGCCAAGTGGGCTGGAATGAGCAGTTCTTC. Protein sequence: CAGSQVGWNEQFF.